This TCR beta chain was documented in a study of CD8 T cells in ankylosing spondylitis. The germline V gene has CDR1 MDHEN and CDR2 SYDVKM. CDR3 length: 17 residues. Trimming took off 6 bases at V and 1 base at J, with 16 bases between the two ends. TCRdb called the 5' RACE reads again in MiXCR, with one record for every CDR3 protein. The table shows some 30,000 distinct CDR3 sequences, with 13% to 15% occurring only once. Study findings and constraints: Significant enrichment of disease-linked clones was reportedly seen in matched ankylosing spondylitis synovial fluid.

This clonotype was found a few times. The antigen is unknown. The clonotype was recovered from a male donor with ankylosing spondylitis or in good health (not recorded which). This chain uses TRBV28 with TRBJ2-6; perhaps TRBD1 as D (5 bases). What was sequenced was blood. In nucleotides, the CDR3 is TGTGCCAGCAGGAATTCAGGGCCGTTGTCTGGGGCCAACGTCCTGACTTTC. Encoded protein: CASRNSGPLSGANVLTF. Complete variable domain (other parts from reference TRBV28 and TRBJ2-6): DVKVTQSSRYLVKRTGEKVFLECVQDMDHENMFWYRQDPGLGLRLIYFSYDVKMKEKGDIPEGYSVSREKKERFSLILESASTNQTSMYLCASRNSGPLSGANVLTFGAGSRLTVL.